One T cell receptor (beta chain) is described in this entry. The target antigen is unknown. These data belong to a study of Ad26.COV2.S vaccination and SARS-CoV-2 variants. The overall study: Intramuscular Ad26.COV2.S doses were given once or twice, 56 days apart.

Broader study findings: Spike-specific CD8+ and CD4+ T cell responses reportedly showed substantial breadth after vaccination.

Germline V lookup: CDR1 SGHAT, CDR2 FQNNGV. V lost 4 bases and J 1 base, leaving 11 bases between the germline ends. The CDR3 totals 15 residues. Treatment given: roughly 20 received Ad26.COV2.S at low or high dose, single or two shots; roughly 5 received placebo; per-sample allocation not given. Sampling took place 63 days after the first vaccine or placebo injection. Its platform was an Ad26 vector, and its expressed antigen was Wuhan-strain SARS-CoV-2 spike. Clones were sequenced by immunoSEQ multiplex PCR, and TCRdb holds only the in-frame ones, with some missing. The repertoire holds roughly 510,000 clones, with 87% as singletons.

The clonotype comes from a person between 18 and 65 years old who received the Ad26.COV2.S COVID-19 vaccine or a placebo. This specimen was peripheral blood, taken in a trial of Ad26.COV2.S vaccine versus placebo. V is TRBV11-2 and J is TRBJ1-3; D possibly corresponds to TRBD1 (6 bases). This CDR3 reads CASSSGQSSGNTIYF. DNA for the CDR3: TGTGCCAGCAGCTCAGGACAGTCATCTGGAAACACCATATATTTT.